Listed below are T cell receptor beta chains from one sample, sequenced in a study of human T cells and chemical hapten exposure. TCRdb re-analysed the RACE reads in MiXCR, keeping a single row per CDR3 protein. The data contain more than 80,000 distinct CDR3 sequences, 10% to 12% of them singletons. Sequenced here: whole blood, sampled in connection with sensitization to the hapten diphenylcyclopropenone (DPC). The receptor set was obtained from a woman aged 60-75 years with alopecia areata. Some clones in this sample may be carry-over from other donors' samples. The CDR3 runs from the conserved cysteine through the conserved F or W. Size tells how often a clone was seen (once, few, many) or the class of an expanded clone, and some rows leave it out.

few	TRBV12-3/TRBV12-4	TRBJ2-5	CASSPRGLGKETQYF
many	TRBV5-8	TRBJ2-5	CASRRGLAGEETQYF
.	TRBV11-2	TRBJ2-6	CASSFGLAITPGANVLTF
few	TRBV5-5	TRBJ1-5	CASSSNPGVYSNQPQHF
many	TRBV3-1	TRBJ2-6	CASSHPGVAGANVLTF
many	TRBV29-1	TRBJ2-3	CSTGLLDTQYF
.	TRBV7-8	TRBJ2-1	CASSSFTGFNEQFF
few	TRBV18	TRBJ2-5	CASSEQFQETQYF
many	TRBV4-2	TRBJ1-2	CASSQDPGWNYGYTF
many	TRBV10-3	TRBJ1-2	CAISEIPYGYTF
.	TRBV27	TRBJ1-2	CATRMSGGANYGYTF
many	TRBV12-3/TRBV12-4	TRBJ1-6	CASSVAGQRNSPLHF
many	TRBV6-6	TRBJ1-3	CASRARGGNTIYF
.	TRBV7-2	TRBJ1-2	CASSPFSTGQGYGYTF